A single sample gave rise to the 19 T cell receptor beta chains below, sequenced in a study of cytomegalovirus exposure and HLA in healthy donors. The PCR contained 60 Vbeta and 13 Jbeta primers. Sequencing was performed with immunoSEQ multiplex PCR; in TCRdb, only in-frame clones are kept and a portion is missing. This listing includes approximately 110,000 clones. Sequenced material: PBMCs. Receptor source: a man between 18 and 35 years old in good health and CMV-seronegative.

This rearrangement joins TRBV15 to TRBJ2-1; TRBD2 matches 9 bases. The germline CDR1 and CDR2 sequences are LNHNV and YYDKDF (reference sequence). V lost 10 bases and J lost 0; bases outside the gene matches: 4. The CDR3 totals 14 residues. This chain's CDR3 is CASGGGSSYNEQFF. CDR3 nucleotides: TGTGCCAGCGGGGGGGGTAGCTCCTACAATGAGCAGTTCTTC.

This rearrangement joins TRBV6-5 to TRBJ2-3; no definite D call. This CDR3 has 12 amino acids. Germline lookup yields CDR1 MNHEY and CDR2 SVGAGI. V lost 8 bases and J 7 bases, leaving 13 bases between the germline ends. The CDR3 spells CASYDTQNTQYF. The CDR3 DNA is TGTGCCAGCTATGATACACAAAATACGCAGTATTTT.

CDR3 amino acids: CASSADVSGGYTDTQYF. CDR3 nucleotide sequence: TGTGCCAGCAGCGCAGACGTTAGCGGGGGATACACAGATACGCAGTATTTT. The rearrangement uses TRBV9 and TRBJ2-3; 9 bases line up with TRBD2. Germline loops: CDR1 SGDLS, CDR2 YYNGEE. Trimming cost V 3 bases and J 2 bases; bases outside gene matches: 10. This CDR3 comprises 17 residues.

The rearrangement links TRBV4-1 to TRBJ2-1; tentative D call: TRBD2 (5 bases). V lost 0 bases and J lost 5, with 20 bases in between. The CDR3 is 18 amino acids. CDR1 is MGHRA and CDR2 is YSYEKL in the germline V gene. The CDR3 reads CASSQENLQRGMNNEQFF. The CDR3 nucleotides read TGCGCCAGCAGCCAAGAAAATTTGCAAAGAGGGATGAACAATGAGCAGTTCTTC.

The rearrangement joins TRBV19 to TRBJ1-2, with 7 nucleotides matching TRBD1. After removal of 7 bases from V and 5 bases from J, the junction contained 22 bases not matched to a gene. CDR3 length: 18 residues. Germline-derived CDR1 and CDR2 are LNHDA and SQIVND (reference sequence). The DNA of the CDR3 is TGTGCCAGTACCCCAATCCTGTCGGGACAGTGGAGAGGGTATGGCTACACCTTC. Translation gives CASTPILSGQWRGYGYTF. The variable domain in full, with the rest retrieved from reference TRBV19 and TRBJ1-2, is DGGITQSPKYLFRKEGQNVTLSCEQNLNHDAMYWYRQDPGQGLRLIYYSQIVNDFQKGDIAEGYSVSREKKESFPLTVTSAQKNPTAFYLCASTPILSGQWRGYGYTFGSGTRLTVV.

The rearrangement links TRBV5-1 to TRBJ2-5; the match to TRBD2 covers 12 bases. The DNA matches TRBJ2-7 better at its end, which makes the J call doubtful. The CDR3 is made up of 15 amino acids. The germline V gene has CDR1 SGHRS and CDR2 YFSETQ. CDR3 protein: CASSLVLAGGNEQYF. The CDR3 DNA sequence: TGCGCCAGCAGCTTGGTACTAGCGGGAGGAAACGAGCAGTACTTC.

The chain joins TRBV9 to TRBJ2-1; D might be TRBD1 (5 bases). The germline gives CDR1 SGDLS, CDR2 YYNGEE. The CDR3 is 13 amino acids. V was clipped by 5 bases and J by 5 bases, with 11 bases between them. The CDR3 here is CASRDTYNNEQFF. The CDR3, as DNA: TGTGCCAGCAGGGACACCTACAACAATGAGCAGTTCTTC.

The V call is TRBV27, the J call TRBJ2-7, with 7 bases aligning to TRBD1. CDR1 is MNHEY, CDR2 SMNVEV, per germline (reference sequence). CDR3 length: 16 amino acids. V lost 4 bases and J lost 2; bases outside the gene matches: 11. The CDR3 reads CASSSLGTAPAYEQYF. CDR3 DNA: TGTGCCAGCAGTTCCCTAGGGACAGCCCCGGCCTACGAGCAGTACTTC.

The rearrangement links TRBV9 to TRBJ2-1, with D possibly TRBD2 on 5 matching bases. Trimming cost V 0 bases and J 8 bases, with 15 bases left between them. This CDR3 is built from 15 residues. Germline V CDR1 and CDR2: SGDLS, YYNGEE. The CDR3 protein is CASSVGLASVYEQFF. DNA for the CDR3: TGTGCCAGCAGCGTAGGTTTAGCGTCCGTTTATGAGCAGTTCTTC.

This chain joins TRBV27 and TRBJ1-4; a weak D match, TRBD1 (5 bases). Trimming cost V 1 base and J 8 bases, with 17 bases left between them. The CDR3 is 16 amino acids. Germline CDR1 reads MNHEY; CDR2 reads SMNVEV (reference sequence). This chain's CDR3 is CASSLFSGAGREKLFF. The DNA for the CDR3 is TGTGCCAGCAGTTTATTTAGCGGGGCCGGTCGGGAAAAACTGTTTTTT. The full variable domain, in which reference TRBV27 and TRBJ1-4 provide the parts outside the CDR3, is EAQVTQNPRYLITVTGKKLTVTCSQNMNHEYMSWYRQDPGLGLRQIYYSMNVEVTDKGDVPEGYKVSRKEKRNFPLILESPSPNQTSLYFCASSLFSGAGREKLFFGSGTQLSVL.

The rearrangement uses TRBV7-2 and TRBJ1-1; perhaps TRBD1 as D (6 bases). Trimming left V 2 bases short and J 1 base short, with 8 bases between. The CDR3 consists of 14 residues. CDR1 SGHTA and CDR2 FQGNSA come from the germline V gene. The CDR3: CASSLSRGNTEAFF. CDR3 nucleotides: TGTGCCAGCAGCTTAAGCAGGGGGAACACTGAAGCTTTCTTT.

The CDR3 DNA sequence: TGTGCCAGTAGTTCCGGTGGGAGGTCTAATCAGCCCCAGCATTTT. Protein product: CASSSGGRSNQPQHF. The chain links TRBV19 to TRBJ1-5, with no clear D. Germline values: CDR1 LNHDA, CDR2 SQIVND (reference sequence). Trimming shortened V by 5 bases and J by 4 bases, and 15 bases separated the two germline ends. The CDR3 runs to 15 residues. The entire variable domain, with the rest obtained from reference TRBV19 and TRBJ1-5, is as follows: DGGITQSPKYLFRKEGQNVTLSCEQNLNHDAMYWYRQDPGQGLRLIYYSQIVNDFQKGDIAEGYSVSREKKESFPLTVTSAQKNPTAFYLCASSSGGRSNQPQHFGDGTRLSIL.

The V gene is TRBV19, the J gene TRBJ2-1; D unresolved. This CDR3 contains 16 residues. V shed 3 bases and J shed 0 bases, with 12 bases lying between them. Germline V gene lookup returns CDR1 LNHDA and CDR2 SQIVND (reference sequence). CDR3 residues: CASSILGSLSYNEQFF. The CDR3 coding sequence is TGTGCCAGTAGTATTCTAGGTTCTCTCTCCTACAATGAGCAGTTCTTC.

CDR3 DNA: TGTGCCAGCAGTGAGAGGACCCGGGAAATAGTCTATGGCTACACCTTC. Its translation is CASSERTREIVYGYTF. This chain joins TRBV2 and TRBJ1-2; D ambiguous. Germline CDR1 reads SNHLY; CDR2 reads FYNNEI. CDR3 length equals 16 residues. V dropped 3 bases and J dropped 4 bases, with 18 bases sitting between them.

This chain links TRBV14 with TRBJ1-2; no clear D. This CDR3 is 12 amino acids long. The V gene lost 1 base and the J gene lost 2 bases, with 2 bases spanning the gap. Looked up from germline, CDR1 is SGHDN and CDR2 is FVKESK. The CDR3 sequence: CASSQVNYGYTF. CDR3 in DNA: TGTGCCAGCAGCCAAGTAAACTATGGCTACACCTTC.

This chain links TRBV6-5 with TRBJ1-1; D is unclear. The length of the CDR3 is 14 residues. Per the germline V gene, CDR1 is MNHEY and CDR2 is SVGAGI. Trimming removed 5 bases from V and 1 base from J, with 11 bases in between. CDR3 sequence: CASSLNPRNTEAFF. CDR3 coding DNA: TGTGCCAGCAGTCTAAACCCCCGGAACACTGAAGCTTTCTTT.

This chain uses TRBV9 with TRBJ2-2; tentatively, D is TRBD2 (7 bases). This CDR3 contains 15 residues. Trimming took off 0 bases at V and 4 bases at J, with 10 bases between the two ends. The germline CDR1 and CDR2 sequences are SGDLS and YYNGEE. The CDR3 sequence is CASSVEGGGTGELFF. The DNA of the CDR3 is TGTGCCAGCAGCGTAGAAGGGGGGGGCACCGGGGAGCTGTTTTTT.

The genes are TRBV10-2 and TRBJ2-3, with 7 bases matching TRBD1. Germline-derived CDR1 and CDR2 are WSHSY and SAAADI. Germline trimming cut 6 bases from V and 2 bases from J; bases unmatched to any gene: 5. This CDR3 has 14 residues. The CDR3: CASSDRVDTDTQYF. Here the CDR3 DNA reads TGCGCCAGCAGCGACAGGGTGGACACAGATACGCAGTATTTT.

The V gene is TRBV27, the J gene TRBJ2-1; 7 bases are shared with TRBD2. V gave up 6 bases and J gave up 2 bases; unmatched junction bases: 10. The CDR3 consists of 16 residues. Germline loops: CDR1 MNHEY, CDR2 SMNVEV (reference sequence). The CDR3 here is CASRPLERGTYNEQFF. CDR3 nucleotides: TGTGCCAGCAGACCCCTGGAGCGGGGCACCTACAATGAGCAGTTCTTC.